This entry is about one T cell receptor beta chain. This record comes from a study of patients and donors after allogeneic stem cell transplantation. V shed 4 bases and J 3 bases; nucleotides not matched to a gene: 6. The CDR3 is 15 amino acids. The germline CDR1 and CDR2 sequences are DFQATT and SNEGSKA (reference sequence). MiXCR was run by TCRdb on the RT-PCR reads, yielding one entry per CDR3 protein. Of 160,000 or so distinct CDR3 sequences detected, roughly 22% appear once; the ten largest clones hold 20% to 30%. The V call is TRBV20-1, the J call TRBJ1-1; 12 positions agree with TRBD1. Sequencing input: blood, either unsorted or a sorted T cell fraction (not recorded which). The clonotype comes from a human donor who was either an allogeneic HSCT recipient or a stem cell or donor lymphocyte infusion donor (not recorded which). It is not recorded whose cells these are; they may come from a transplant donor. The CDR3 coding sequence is TGCAGTGCTACTTCCGGGACAGGGGGCTACACTGAAGCTTTCTTT. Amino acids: CSATSGTGGYTEAFF.